This paragraph covers one T cell receptor beta chain sequence. This CDR3 is 13 amino acids long. The germline V gene encodes CDR1 KGHSH and CDR2 LQKENI. V gave up 3 bases and J gave up 1 base, with 6 bases separating them. The data stem from a study of patients and donors after allogeneic stem cell transplantation. TCRdb fed the RT-PCR reads into MiXCR, producing one record per CDR3 protein. The sample comprises tens of thousands of distinct CDR3 sequences, about 44% of which are singletons, and about 58% rests with the top ten. This chain connects TRBV18 to TRBJ1-2; D unclear. The sequenced material came from blood, either unsorted or a sorted T cell fraction (not recorded which). This TCR was sampled from a human donor who was either an allogeneic HSCT recipient or a stem cell or donor lymphocyte infusion donor (not recorded which). It is not recorded whose cells these are; they may come from a transplant donor. The CDR3 region has the DNA TGTGCCAGCTCACCGGACGATAACTATGGCTACACCTTC. As protein: CASSPDDNYGYTF.